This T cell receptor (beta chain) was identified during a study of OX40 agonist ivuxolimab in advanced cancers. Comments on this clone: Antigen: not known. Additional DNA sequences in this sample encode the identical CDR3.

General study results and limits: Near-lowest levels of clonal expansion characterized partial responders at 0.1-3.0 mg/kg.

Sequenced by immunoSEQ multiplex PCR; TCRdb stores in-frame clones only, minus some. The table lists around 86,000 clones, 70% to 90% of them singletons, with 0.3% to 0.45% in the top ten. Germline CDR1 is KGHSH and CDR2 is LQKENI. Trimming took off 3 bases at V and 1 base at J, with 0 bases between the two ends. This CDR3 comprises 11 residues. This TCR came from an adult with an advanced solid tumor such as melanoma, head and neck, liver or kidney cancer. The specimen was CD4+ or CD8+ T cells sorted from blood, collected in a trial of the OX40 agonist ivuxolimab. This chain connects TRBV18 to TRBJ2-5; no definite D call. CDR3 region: CASSPQETQYF. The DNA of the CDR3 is TGTGCCAGCTCACCCCAAGAGACCCAGTACTTC.